The clone carrying this T cell receptor (beta chain) was picked up a small number of times. The target antigen is unknown. This CDR3 has 14 amino acids. Between the trimmed V and J ends, which lost 1 base and 9 bases, there was a span of 10 bases. CDR1 MNHGY and CDR2 SVAAGI come from the germline V gene. This sample was included in a study of T-cell reconstitution after alpha-beta-depleted transplantation in children. Points from the study as a whole: As was reported, about two months after transplant, alpha-beta T cells came from several hundred expanded graft clones. The high TCRbeta diversity at day 60 in some patients came from surviving recipient T cells and thymic progenitors. From newly produced T cells came most of the T-cell counts and diversity one year after transplant.

Preparation of the TCRbeta library was carried out with unique molecular identifiers. From the PCR reads, TCRdb called clonotypes with MiXCR, one entry per CDR3 protein. This table holds 300,000 to 400,000 distinct CDR3 sequences, roughly 16% found once. The V call is TRBV6-9, the J call TRBJ1-6; D ambiguous. This material consisted of PBMCs, mostly from graft donor cells, taken 360 days after TCRalphabeta/CD19-depleted stem cell transplant. The sequence derives from a male patient aged 2-15 years who had a stem cell transplant for acute lymphoblastic leukemia, so the T cells may come from the graft donor. For the CDR3, the DNA is TGTGCCAGCAGTTATTATGCGGGAGGTTCACCCCTCCACTTT. This translates into CASSYYAGGSPLHF.